This section outlines one T cell receptor (beta chain) sequence together with its context. Antigen specificity is unknown. TCRdb used MiXCR to reprocess the RT-PCR reads, holding one entry per CDR3 protein. The table includes 170,000 or so distinct CDR3 sequences, around 10% detected once. The data stem from a study of response to subunit inactivated influenza vaccine. Notes on the study in general: Few new T cells, the authors suggested, are recruited by each seasonal influenza vaccination.

The specimen was CD8+ T cells sorted from PBMCs, collected around 2 years after vaccination. This receptor was obtained from a man between 50 and 75 years old who received an inactivated influenza vaccine.

CDR3 nucleotide sequence: TGCAGTGCTAGAGATCTTGACAACCTTAACACTGAAGCTTTCTTT. The encoded protein is CSARDLDNLNTEAFF. The chain combines TRBV20-1 with TRBJ1-1; no firm D call. This CDR3 has 15 residues. CDR1 and CDR2 (germline): DFQATT, SNEGSKA (reference sequence). Trimming stripped 0 bases from V and 2 bases from J, with 13 bases between.